Listed here are 11 T cell receptor beta chains from one sample, sequenced in a study of shared clonotypes between healthy human individuals. The method was immunoSEQ multiplex PCR; TCRdb's version includes in-frame clones alone and lacks a portion of them. In the table there are about 1 million clones, about three quarters of which are singletons. Sequencing used memory CD4+ T cells sorted from blood. Subset: CD45RA-negative fraction. These receptor sequences come from a man between 18 and 35 years old in good health.

CDR3 DNA sequence: TGTGCCAGCAGCCGACCCGGGACACAGGGCTATGGCTACACCTTC. It encodes CASSRPGTQGYGYTF. The chain recombines TRBV11-2 with TRBJ1-2; a weak D match, TRBD1 (6 bases). The CDR3 sequence is 15 residues long. Trimming shortened V by 5 bases and J by 4 bases, and 17 bases separated the two germline ends. CDR1 and CDR2 from the germline V gene are SGHAT and FQNNGV.

This chain connects TRBV7-2 to TRBJ2-1, with TRBD2 matching over 8 bases. This CDR3 spans 16 amino acids. The V and J ends lost 5 bases and 2 bases, in that order; junction bases with no gene match: 8. CDR1 SGHTA and CDR2 FQGNSA come from the germline V gene. The CDR3 sequence is CASSPDGGAPYNEQFF. The CDR3 bases are TGTGCCAGCAGCCCCGACGGGGGGGCTCCCTACAATGAGCAGTTCTTC.

The chain recombines TRBV10-2 with TRBJ2-7; 10 bases align to TRBD1. Per germline, CDR1 WSHSY and CDR2 SAAADI. V was clipped by 4 bases and J by 0 bases; unmatched bases: 3. The CDR3 runs 15 residues. CDR3 in DNA: TGCGCCAGCAGTGCGGGACAGGGGTTCTCCTACGAGCAGTACTTC. This encodes CASSAGQGFSYEQYF.

The chain carries TRBV7-9 and TRBJ2-7; 11 bases are a match to TRBD1. The CDR3 covers 15 residues. CDR1 SEHNR and CDR2 FQNEAQ come from the germline V gene (reference sequence). The junction had 10 bases not matched to a gene; V was cut back by 5 bases and J by 7 bases. The CDR3 spells CASSQGQGAAGEQYF. The CDR3 coding sequence is TGTGCCAGCAGCCAAGGACAGGGGGCAGCGGGAGAGCAGTACTTC.

The genes are TRBV2 and TRBJ2-2; D ambiguous. The CDR3 is 11 residues long. V lost 5 bases and J lost 3, with 1 base in between. Germline CDR1 reads SNHLY; CDR2 reads FYNNEI. The CDR3 loop is CASSYTGELFF. DNA for the CDR3: TGTGCCAGCAGTTACACCGGGGAGCTGTTTTTT.

This clone has more than one count but fewer than ten. The V and J genes are TRBV6-1 and TRBJ1-2; weak D call: TRBD1 (6 bases). This CDR3 has 13 residues. Germline lookup yields CDR1 MNHNS and CDR2 SASEGT. Trimming took off 10 bases at V and 0 bases at J, with 12 bases between the two ends. In DNA form, the CDR3 reads TGTGCCACCAACAGGGCGGCTAACTATGGCTACACCTTC. It translates to CATNRAANYGYTF.

This CDR3 reads CASSLAVSYGYTF. CDR3 in DNA: TGTGCCAGCAGCTTAGCAGTTAGTTATGGCTACACCTTC. V and J are TRBV7-2 and TRBJ1-2; no clear D gene. This CDR3 comprises 13 residues. Germline V gene lookup returns CDR1 SGHTA and CDR2 FQGNSA. V was cut by 0 bases and J by 5 bases, with 7 bases left in between. The entire variable domain, with the rest obtained from reference TRBV7-2 and TRBJ1-2, is as follows: GAGVSQSPSNKVTEKGKDVELRCDPISGHTALYWYRQSLGQGLEFLIYFQGNSAPDKSGLPSDRFSAERTGGSVSTLTIQRTQQEDSAVYLCASSLAVSYGYTFGSGTRLTVV.

The chain carries TRBV7-8 and TRBJ2-1, with 9 positions matching TRBD2. This CDR3 spans 14 amino acids. Germline V gene sequence: CDR1 SGHVS, CDR2 FQNEAQ. The V gene end was trimmed by 1 base and the J gene end by 13 bases; junction bases not matched to a gene: 8. The CDR3 DNA reads TGTGCCAGCAGCTTAGAGGGACTAGCTTTGAAACAGTTCTTC. This codes for CASSLEGLALKQFF.

The chain recombines TRBV28 with TRBJ1-1; 11 bases fit TRBD1. The germline CDR1 and CDR2 sequences are MDHEN and SYDVKM. This CDR3 spans 17 amino acids. Trimming removed 5 bases from V and 0 bases from J; junction bases left unmatched: 8. As DNA, the CDR3 is TGTGCCAGCAGTGTTCCCGGGACAGGGGGGGTGAACACTGAAGCTTTCTTT. It specifies CASSVPGTGGVNTEAFF.

The chain carries TRBV7-2 and TRBJ2-1; TRBD2 matches at 8 bases. CDR1 and CDR2 (germline): SGHTA, FQGNSA. The CDR3 runs 15 residues. V dropped 5 bases and J dropped 7; count of bases not matched to a gene: 10. Here the CDR3 reads CASSPGGGRRNEQFF. CDR3 in DNA: TGTGCCAGCAGCCCCGGGGGGGGGCGTCGAAATGAGCAGTTCTTC. Full variable domain (missing parts from reference TRBV7-2 and TRBJ2-1): GAGVSQSPSNKVTEKGKDVELRCDPISGHTALYWYRQSLGQGLEFLIYFQGNSAPDKSGLPSDRFSAERTGGSVSTLTIQRTQQEDSAVYLCASSPGGGRRNEQFFGPGTRLTVL.

This clone was observed many times. Additional DNA sequences in this sample encode the identical CDR3. DNA of the CDR3: TGTGCCAGCAGTGAATGGGGGGGTCCCGGGGCCAACGTCCTGACTTTC. This sequence encodes CASSEWGGPGANVLTF. The J gene is TRBJ2-6, the V gene TRBV25-1; 7 positions match TRBD2. The germline V gene encodes CDR1 MGHDK and CDR2 SYGVNS. The CDR3 is 16 residues long. V gave up 1 base and J gave up 4 bases; unmatched junction bases: 4.